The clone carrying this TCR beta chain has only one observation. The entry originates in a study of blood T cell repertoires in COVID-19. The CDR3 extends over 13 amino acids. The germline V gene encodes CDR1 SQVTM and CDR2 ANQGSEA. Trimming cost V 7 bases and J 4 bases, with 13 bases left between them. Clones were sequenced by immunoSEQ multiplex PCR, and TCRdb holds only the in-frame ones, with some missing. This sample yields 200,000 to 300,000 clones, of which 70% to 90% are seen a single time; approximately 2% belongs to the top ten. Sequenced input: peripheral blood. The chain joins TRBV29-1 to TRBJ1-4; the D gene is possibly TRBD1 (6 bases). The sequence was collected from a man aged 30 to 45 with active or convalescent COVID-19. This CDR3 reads CSGLRGGNEKLFF. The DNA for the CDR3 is TGCAGCGGGTTAAGGGGGGGTAATGAAAAACTGTTTTTT.